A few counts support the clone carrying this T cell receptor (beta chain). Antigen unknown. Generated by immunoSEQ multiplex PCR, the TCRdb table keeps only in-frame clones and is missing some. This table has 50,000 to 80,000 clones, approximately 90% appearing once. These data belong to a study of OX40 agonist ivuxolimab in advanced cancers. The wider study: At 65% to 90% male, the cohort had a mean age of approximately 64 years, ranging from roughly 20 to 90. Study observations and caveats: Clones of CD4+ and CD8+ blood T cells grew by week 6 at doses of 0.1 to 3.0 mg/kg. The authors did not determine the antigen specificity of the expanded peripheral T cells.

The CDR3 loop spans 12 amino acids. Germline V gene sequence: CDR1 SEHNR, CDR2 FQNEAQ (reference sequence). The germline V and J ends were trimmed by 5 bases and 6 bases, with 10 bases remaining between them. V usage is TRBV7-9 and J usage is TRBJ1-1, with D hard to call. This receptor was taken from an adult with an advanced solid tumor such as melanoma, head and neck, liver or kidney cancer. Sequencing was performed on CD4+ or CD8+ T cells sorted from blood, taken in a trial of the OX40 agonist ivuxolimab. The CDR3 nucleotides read TGTGCCAGCAGCCCACGCCGGGCTGAAGCTTTCTTT. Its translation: CASSPRRAEAFF. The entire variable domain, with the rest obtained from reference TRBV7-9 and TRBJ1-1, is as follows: DTGVSQNPRHKITKRGQNVTFRCDPISEHNRLYWYRQTLGQGPEFLTYFQNEAQLEKSRLLSDRFSAERPKGSFSTLEIQRTEQGDSAMYLCASSPRRAEAFFGQGTRLTVV.